Here is one T cell receptor (beta chain) with its context. Other nucleotide sequences in the sample specify the same CDR3. Using immunoSEQ multiplex PCR, the repertoire was profiled, and TCRdb retains in-frame clones only, with some absent. This table has roughly 260,000 clones, roughly 87% appearing once. This sample was taken from a study of blood T cell repertoires in COVID-19. V was pared by 4 bases and J by 8 bases, with 14 bases between. CDR1 SQVTM and CDR2 ANQGSEA come from the germline V gene. This CDR3 is 12 amino acids long. The chain employs TRBV29-1 and TRBJ1-2; TRBD1 might be the D (5 bases). Sequencing input: PBMCs or T cells enriched from blood (not recorded which). The sequence was obtained from a woman aged 25 to 39 with acute COVID-19. The CDR3 reads CSVVAGGVGYTF. The CDR3 coding sequence is TGCAGCGTTGTAGCGGGGGGGGTCGGCTACACCTTC.